This T cell receptor beta chain was found in a study of blood T cell repertoires in COVID-19. About the research overall: Acute-phase and convalescent COVID-19 samples originated in the United States, Italy and Spain. Sample material is recorded as cDNA or gDNA derived from T cells, B-cell-depleted T cells, or PBMCs.

CDR3 length: 14 amino acids. Trimming shortened V by 0 bases and J by 5 bases, and 11 bases separated the two germline ends. Germline V lookup: CDR1 SGHNT, CDR2 YYREEE (reference sequence). Worth noting for this clone: Additional DNA sequences in this sample encode the identical CDR3.

Measured with immunoSEQ multiplex PCR; TCRdb has only the in-frame clones, and not every one. Among 100,000 to 140,000 clones, 80% were seen once, and the ten largest hold about 4.3%. The chain joins TRBV5-4 to TRBJ1-2; D gene ambiguous. This receptor was identified in a man in his 70s with acute or convalescent COVID-19. Sequenced: peripheral blood. The CDR3 bases are TGTGCCAGCAGCTTGGGCGGGGTTGTTTATGGCTACACCTTC. Translated, it gives CASSLGGVVYGYTF. The variable domain in full, completed from reference TRBV5-4 and TRBJ1-2, reads ETGVTQSPTHLIKTRGQQVTLRCSSQSGHNTVSWYQQALGQGPQFIFQYYREEENGRGNFPPRFSGLQFPNYSSELNVNALELDDSALYLCASSLGGVVYGYTFGSGTRLTVV.